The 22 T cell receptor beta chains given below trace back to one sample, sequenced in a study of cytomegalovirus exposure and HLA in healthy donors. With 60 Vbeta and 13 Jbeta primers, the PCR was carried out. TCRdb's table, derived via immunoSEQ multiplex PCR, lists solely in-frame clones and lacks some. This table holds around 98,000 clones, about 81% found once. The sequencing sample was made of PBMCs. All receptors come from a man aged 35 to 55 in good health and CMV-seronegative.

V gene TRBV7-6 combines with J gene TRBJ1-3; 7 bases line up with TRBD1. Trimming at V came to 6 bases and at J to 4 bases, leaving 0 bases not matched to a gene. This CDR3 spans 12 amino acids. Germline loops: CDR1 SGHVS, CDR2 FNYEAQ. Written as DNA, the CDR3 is TGTGCCAGCAGGGGACAGGGAAACACCATATATTTT. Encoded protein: CASRGQGNTIYF.

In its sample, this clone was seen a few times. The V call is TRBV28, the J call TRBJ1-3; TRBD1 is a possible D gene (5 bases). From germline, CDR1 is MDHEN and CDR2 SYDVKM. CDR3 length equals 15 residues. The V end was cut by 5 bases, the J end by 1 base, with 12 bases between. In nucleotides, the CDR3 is TGTGCCAGCAGTCCCCCCGCAGGGTCTGGAAACACCATATATTTT. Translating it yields CASSPPAGSGNTIYF.

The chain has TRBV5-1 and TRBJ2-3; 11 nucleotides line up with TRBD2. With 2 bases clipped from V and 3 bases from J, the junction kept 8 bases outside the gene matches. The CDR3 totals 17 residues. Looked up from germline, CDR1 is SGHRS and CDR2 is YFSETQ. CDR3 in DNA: TGCGCCAGCAGCTTTCAAATAGCGGGGGGGCATACAGATACGCAGTATTTT. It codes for CASSFQIAGGHTDTQYF.

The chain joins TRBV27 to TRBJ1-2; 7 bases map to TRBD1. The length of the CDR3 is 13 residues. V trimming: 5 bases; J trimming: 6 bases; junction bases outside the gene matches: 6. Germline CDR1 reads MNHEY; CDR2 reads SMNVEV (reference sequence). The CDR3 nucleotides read TGTGCCAGCAGTAAGACAGGGTGGGATGGCTACACCTTC. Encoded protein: CASSKTGWDGYTF.

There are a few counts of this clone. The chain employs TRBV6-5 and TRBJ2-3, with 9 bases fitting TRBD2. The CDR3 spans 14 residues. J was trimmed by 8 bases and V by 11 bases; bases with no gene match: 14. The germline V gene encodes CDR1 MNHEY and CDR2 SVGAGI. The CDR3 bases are TGTGCCCGTATATCGGGACTAGCAGAAGGTACGCAGTATTTT. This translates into CARISGLAEGTQYF.

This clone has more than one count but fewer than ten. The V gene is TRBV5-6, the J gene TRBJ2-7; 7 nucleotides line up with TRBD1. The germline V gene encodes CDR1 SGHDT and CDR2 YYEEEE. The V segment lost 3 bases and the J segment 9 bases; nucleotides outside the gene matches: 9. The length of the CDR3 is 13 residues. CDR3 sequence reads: CASSSDRVRVQYF. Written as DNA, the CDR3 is TGTGCCAGCAGCTCTGACAGGGTTCGGGTGCAGTACTTC. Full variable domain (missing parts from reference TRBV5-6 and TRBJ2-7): DAGVTQSPTHLIKTRGQQVTLRCSPKSGHDTVSWYQQALGQGPQFIFQYYEEEERQRGNFPDRFSGHQFPNYSSELNVNALLLGDSALYLCASSSDRVRVQYFGPGTRLTVT.

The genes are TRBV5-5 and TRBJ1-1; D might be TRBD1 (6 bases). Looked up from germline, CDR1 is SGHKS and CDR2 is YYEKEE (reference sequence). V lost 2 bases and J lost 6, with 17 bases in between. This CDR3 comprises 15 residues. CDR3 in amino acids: CASSLLVVQGSEAFF. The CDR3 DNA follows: TGTGCCAGCAGCTTACTTGTGGTACAGGGTTCTGAAGCTTTCTTT.

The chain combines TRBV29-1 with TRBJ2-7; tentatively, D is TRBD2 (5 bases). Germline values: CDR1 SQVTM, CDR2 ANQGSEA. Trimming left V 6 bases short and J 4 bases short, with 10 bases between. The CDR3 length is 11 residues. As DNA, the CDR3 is TGCAGCGTCGAGGGATTTTACGAGCAGTACTTC. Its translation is CSVEGFYEQYF.

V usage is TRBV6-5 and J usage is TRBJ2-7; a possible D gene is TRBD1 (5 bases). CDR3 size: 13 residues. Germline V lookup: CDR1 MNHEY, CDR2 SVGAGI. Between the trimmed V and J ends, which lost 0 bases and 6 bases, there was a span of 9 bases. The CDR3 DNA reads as TGTGCCAGCAGTTACTCGGGGCAGGCCGAGCAGTACTTC. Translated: CASSYSGQAEQYF.

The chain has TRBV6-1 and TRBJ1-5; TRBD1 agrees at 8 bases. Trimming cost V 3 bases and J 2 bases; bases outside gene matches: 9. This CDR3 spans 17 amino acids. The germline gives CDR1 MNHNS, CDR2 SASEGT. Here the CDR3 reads CASSEDRAGLGNQPQHF. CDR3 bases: TGTGCCAGCAGTGAGGACAGGGCCGGATTGGGCAATCAGCCCCAGCATTTT.

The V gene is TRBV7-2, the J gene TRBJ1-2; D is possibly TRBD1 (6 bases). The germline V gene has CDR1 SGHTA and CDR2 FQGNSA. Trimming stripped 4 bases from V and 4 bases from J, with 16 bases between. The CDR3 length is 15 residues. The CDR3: CASSSSGGGPYGYTF. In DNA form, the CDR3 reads TGTGCCAGCAGCTCCTCCGGCGGGGGCCCCTATGGCTACACCTTC. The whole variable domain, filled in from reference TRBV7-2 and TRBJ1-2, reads GAGVSQSPSNKVTEKGKDVELRCDPISGHTALYWYRQSLGQGLEFLIYFQGNSAPDKSGLPSDRFSAERTGGSVSTLTIQRTQQEDSAVYLCASSSSGGGPYGYTFGSGTRLTVV.

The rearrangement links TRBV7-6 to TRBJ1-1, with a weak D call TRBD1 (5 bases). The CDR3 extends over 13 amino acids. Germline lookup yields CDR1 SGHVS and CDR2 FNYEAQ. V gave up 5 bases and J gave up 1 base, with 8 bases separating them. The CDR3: CASSPTGNTEAFF. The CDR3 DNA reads TGTGCCAGCAGCCCCACAGGGAACACTGAAGCTTTCTTT.

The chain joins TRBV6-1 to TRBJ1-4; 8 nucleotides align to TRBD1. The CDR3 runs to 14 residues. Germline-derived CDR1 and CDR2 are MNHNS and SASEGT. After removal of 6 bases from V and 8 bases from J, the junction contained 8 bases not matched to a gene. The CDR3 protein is CASRTGQGNEKLFF. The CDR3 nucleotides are TGTGCCAGCAGGACAGGACAGGGTAACGAAAAACTGTTTTTT.

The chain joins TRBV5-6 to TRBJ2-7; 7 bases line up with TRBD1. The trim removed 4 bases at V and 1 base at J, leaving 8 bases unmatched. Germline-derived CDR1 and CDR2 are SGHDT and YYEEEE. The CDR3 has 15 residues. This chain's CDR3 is CASSVPGGSSYEQYF. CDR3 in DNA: TGTGCCAGCAGCGTGCCAGGGGGAAGTTCCTACGAGCAGTACTTC.

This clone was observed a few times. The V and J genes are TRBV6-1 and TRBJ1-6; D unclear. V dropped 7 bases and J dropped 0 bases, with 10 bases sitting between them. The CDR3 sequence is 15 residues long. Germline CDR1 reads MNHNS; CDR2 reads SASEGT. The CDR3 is CASTSKSSYNSPLHF. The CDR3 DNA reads TGTGCCAGCACAAGCAAGAGCTCCTATAATTCACCCCTCCACTTT.

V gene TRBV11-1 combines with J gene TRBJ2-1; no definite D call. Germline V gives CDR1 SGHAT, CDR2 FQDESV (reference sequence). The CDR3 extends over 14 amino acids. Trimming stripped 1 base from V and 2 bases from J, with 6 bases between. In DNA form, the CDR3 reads TGTGCCAGCAGCTTAGATATCCCCTACAATGAGCAGTTCTTC. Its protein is CASSLDIPYNEQFF.

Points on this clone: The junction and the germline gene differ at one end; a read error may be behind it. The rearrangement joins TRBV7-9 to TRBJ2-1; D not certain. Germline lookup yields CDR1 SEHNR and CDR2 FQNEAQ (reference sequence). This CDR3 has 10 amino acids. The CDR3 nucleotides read TGTTCCAGCAGTTCTGACTCCCCCATCTTC. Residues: CSSSSDSPIF.

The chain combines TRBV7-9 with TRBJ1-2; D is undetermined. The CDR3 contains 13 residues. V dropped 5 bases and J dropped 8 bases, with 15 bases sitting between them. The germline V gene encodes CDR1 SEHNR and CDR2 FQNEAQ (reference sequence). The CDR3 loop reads CASSGPLGAGYTF. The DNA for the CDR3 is TGTGCCAGCAGCGGCCCTTTGGGCGCCGGCTACACCTTC.

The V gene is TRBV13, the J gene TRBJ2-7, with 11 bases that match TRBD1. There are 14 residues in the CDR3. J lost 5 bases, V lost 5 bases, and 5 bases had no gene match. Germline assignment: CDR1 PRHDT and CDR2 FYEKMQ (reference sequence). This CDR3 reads CASSSRDRGNEQYF. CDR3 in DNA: TGTGCCAGCAGCAGCCGGGACAGGGGGAACGAGCAGTACTTC.

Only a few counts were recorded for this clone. CDR3 region: CAWTRGPTGELFF. DNA for the CDR3: TGTGCCTGGACAAGAGGTCCCACCGGGGAGCTGTTTTTT. This chain joins TRBV30 and TRBJ2-2; D not certain. Germline V gene sequence: CDR1 GTSNPN, CDR2 SVGIG (reference sequence). Trimming pared 4 bases from V and 4 bases from J, leaving 10 bases between. This CDR3 comprises 13 residues.

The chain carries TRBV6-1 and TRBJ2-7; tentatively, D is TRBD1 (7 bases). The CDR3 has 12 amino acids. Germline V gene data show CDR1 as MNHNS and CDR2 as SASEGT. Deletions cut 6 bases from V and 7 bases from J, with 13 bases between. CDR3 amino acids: CASSAGGWEQYF. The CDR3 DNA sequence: TGTGCCAGCAGCGCAGGGGGGTGGGAGCAGTACTTC.

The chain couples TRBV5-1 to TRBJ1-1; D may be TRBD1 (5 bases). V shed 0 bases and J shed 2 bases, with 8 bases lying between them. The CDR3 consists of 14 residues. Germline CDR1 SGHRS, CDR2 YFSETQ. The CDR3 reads CASSLVGTNTEAFF. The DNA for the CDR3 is TGCGCCAGCAGCTTGGTTGGGACTAACACTGAAGCTTTCTTT.